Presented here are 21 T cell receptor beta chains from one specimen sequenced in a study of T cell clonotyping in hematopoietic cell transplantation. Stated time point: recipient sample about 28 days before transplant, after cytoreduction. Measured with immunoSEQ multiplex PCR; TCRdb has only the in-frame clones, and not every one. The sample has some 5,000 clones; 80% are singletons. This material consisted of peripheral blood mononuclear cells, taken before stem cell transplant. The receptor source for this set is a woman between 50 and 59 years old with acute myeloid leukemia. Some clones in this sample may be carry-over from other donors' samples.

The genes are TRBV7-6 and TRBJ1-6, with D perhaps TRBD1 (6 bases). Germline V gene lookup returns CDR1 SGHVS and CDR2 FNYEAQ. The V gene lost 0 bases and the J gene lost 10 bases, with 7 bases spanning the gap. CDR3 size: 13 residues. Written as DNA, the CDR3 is TGTGCCAGCAGCTTAGCCGGGGGCTCACCCCTCCACTTT. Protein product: CASSLAGGSPLHF.

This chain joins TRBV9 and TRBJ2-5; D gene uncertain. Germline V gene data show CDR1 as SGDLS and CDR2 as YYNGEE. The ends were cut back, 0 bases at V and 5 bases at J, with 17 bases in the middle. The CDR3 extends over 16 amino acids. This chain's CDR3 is CASSVDPGRAEETQYF. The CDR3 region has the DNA TGTGCCAGCAGCGTAGACCCGGGTCGGGCCGAGGAGACCCAGTACTTC.

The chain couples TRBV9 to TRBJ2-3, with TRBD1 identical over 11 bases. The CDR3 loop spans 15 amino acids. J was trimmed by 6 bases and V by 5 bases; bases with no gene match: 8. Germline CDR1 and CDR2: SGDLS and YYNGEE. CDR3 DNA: TGTGCCAGCAGACCTGGACAGGGGGCGACGGATACGCAGTATTTT. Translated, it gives CASRPGQGATDTQYF.

This CDR3 is CASRVQGAGTEAFF. The CDR3 nucleotides are TGTGCCAGCAGAGTACAGGGGGCCGGCACTGAAGCTTTCTTT. The gene calls are TRBV6-5 and TRBJ1-1; 9 bases match TRBD1. Germline trimming cut 6 bases from V and 4 bases from J; bases unmatched to any gene: 6. The CDR3 spans 14 residues. Germline V gives CDR1 MNHEY, CDR2 SVGAGI.

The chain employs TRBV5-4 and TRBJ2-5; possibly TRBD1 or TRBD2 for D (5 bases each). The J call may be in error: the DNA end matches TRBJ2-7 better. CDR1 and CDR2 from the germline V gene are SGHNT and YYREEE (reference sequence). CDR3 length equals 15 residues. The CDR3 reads CASSPGQDSSYEQYF. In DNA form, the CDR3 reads TGTGCCAGCAGCCCGGGGCAGGATTCCTCCTACGAGCAGTACTTC.

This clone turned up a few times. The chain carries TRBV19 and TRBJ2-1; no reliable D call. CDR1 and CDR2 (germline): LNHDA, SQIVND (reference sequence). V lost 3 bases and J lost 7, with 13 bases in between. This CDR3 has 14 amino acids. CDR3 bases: TGTGCCAGTAGTATGGGTCTTCCTGCTAATGAGCAGTTCTTC. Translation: CASSMGLPANEQFF.

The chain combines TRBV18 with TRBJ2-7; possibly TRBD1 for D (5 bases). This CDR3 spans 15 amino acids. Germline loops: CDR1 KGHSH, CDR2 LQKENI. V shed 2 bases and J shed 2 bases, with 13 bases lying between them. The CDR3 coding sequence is TGTGCCAGCTCACCAATTACGACAGTGGCCTACGAGCAGTACTTC. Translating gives CASSPITTVAYEQYF.

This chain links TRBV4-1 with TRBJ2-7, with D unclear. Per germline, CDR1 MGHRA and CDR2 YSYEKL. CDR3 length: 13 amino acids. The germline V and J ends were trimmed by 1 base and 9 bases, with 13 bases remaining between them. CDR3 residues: CASSQVESSTQYF. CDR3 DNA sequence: TGCGCCAGCAGCCAAGTAGAAAGCAGCACGCAGTACTTC.

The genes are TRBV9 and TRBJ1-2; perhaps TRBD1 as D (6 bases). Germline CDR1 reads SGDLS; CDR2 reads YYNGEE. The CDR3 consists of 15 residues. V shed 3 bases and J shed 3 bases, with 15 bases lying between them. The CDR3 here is CASSGPGRTDYGYTF. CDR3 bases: TGTGCCAGCAGCGGACCCGGACGGACAGACTATGGCTACACCTTC.

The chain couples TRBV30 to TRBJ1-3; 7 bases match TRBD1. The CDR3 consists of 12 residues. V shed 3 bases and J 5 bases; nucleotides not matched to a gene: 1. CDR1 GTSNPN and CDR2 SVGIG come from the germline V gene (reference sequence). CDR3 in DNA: TGTGCCTGGAGGACAGGGAGAAACACCATATATTTT. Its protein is CAWRTGRNTIYF.

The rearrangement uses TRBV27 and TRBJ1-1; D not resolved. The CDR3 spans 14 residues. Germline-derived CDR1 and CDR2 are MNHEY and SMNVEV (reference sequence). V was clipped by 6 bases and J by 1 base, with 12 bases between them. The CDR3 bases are TGTGCCAGCAGCCTCCCACCCCCGAACACTGAAGCTTTCTTT. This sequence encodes CASSLPPPNTEAFF.

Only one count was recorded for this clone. CDR3 bases: TGTGCCAGCAGCCAAGAGCGAGGGACTAGCGGGTACAATGAGCAGTTCTTC. This codes for CASSQERGTSGYNEQFF. J is TRBJ2-1 and V is TRBV4-2; 12 positions match TRBD2. The CDR3 length is 17 residues. Germline CDR1 is LGHNA and CDR2 is YNFKEQ. Trimming removed 0 bases from V and 4 bases from J; junction bases left unmatched: 4.

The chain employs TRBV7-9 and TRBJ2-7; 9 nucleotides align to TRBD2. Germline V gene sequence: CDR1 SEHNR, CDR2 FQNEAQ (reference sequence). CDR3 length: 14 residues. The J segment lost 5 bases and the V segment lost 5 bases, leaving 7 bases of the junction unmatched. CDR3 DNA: TGTGCCAGCAGCGCAAGCGGGAGGTCCAACGAGCAGTACTTC. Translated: CASSASGRSNEQYF.

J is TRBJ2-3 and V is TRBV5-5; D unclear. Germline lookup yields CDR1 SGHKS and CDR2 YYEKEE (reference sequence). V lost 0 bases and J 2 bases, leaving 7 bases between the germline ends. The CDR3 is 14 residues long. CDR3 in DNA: TGTGCCAGCAGCTTGGGCACAGACACAGATACGCAGTATTTT. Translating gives CASSLGTDTDTQYF.

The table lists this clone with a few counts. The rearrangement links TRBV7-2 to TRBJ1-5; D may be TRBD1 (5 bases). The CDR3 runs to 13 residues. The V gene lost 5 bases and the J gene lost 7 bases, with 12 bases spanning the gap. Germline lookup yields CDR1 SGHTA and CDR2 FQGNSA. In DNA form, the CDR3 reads TGTGCCAGCAGCCTAGGGGTCAGGCAGCCCCAGCATTTT. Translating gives CASSLGVRQPQHF.

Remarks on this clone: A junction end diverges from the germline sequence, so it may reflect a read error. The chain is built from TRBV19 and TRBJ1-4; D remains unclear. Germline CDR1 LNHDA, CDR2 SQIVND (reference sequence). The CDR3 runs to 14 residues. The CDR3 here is CASSRATNNEKLFF. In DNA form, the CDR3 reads TGTGCCAGCAGTAGGGCCACCAACAACGAAAAACTGTTTTTT.

The CDR3 loop reads CASSRRAGLASNTGELFF. CDR3 coding DNA: TGTGCCAGCAGCCGCCGGGCGGGACTAGCGTCGAACACCGGGGAGCTGTTTTTT. This sequence joins TRBV5-4 and TRBJ2-2; the match to TRBD2 covers 10 bases. CDR1 is SGHNT, CDR2 YYREEE, per germline (reference sequence). The CDR3 extends over 18 amino acids. J lost 0 bases, V lost 4 bases, and 9 bases had no gene match. The full variable domain, its missing parts supplied by reference TRBV5-4 and TRBJ2-2, is ETGVTQSPTHLIKTRGQQVTLRCSSQSGHNTVSWYQQALGQGPQFIFQYYREEENGRGNFPPRFSGLQFPNYSSELNVNALELDDSALYLCASSRRAGLASNTGELFFGEGSRLTVL.

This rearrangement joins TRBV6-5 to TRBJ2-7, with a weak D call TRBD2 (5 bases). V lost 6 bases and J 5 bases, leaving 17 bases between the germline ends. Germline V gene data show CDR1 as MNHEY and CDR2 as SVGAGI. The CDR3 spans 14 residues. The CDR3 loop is CASSLRPSFNEQYF. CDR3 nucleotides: TGTGCCAGCAGCTTAAGACCTAGCTTTAACGAGCAGTACTTC.

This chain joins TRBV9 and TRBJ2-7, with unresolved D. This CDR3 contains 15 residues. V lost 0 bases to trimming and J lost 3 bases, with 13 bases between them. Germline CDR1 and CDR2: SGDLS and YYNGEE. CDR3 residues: CASSVGQFPHYEQYF. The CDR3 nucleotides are TGTGCCAGCAGCGTAGGTCAGTTTCCCCACTACGAGCAGTACTTC.

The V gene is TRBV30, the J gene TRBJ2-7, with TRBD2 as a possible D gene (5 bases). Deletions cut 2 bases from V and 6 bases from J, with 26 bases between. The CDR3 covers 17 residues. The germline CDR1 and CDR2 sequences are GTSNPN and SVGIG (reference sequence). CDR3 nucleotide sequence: TGTGCCTGGAGTCCTAACCTTGGACTCATGTACGCAAGCGAGCAGTACTTC. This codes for CAWSPNLGLMYASEQYF.

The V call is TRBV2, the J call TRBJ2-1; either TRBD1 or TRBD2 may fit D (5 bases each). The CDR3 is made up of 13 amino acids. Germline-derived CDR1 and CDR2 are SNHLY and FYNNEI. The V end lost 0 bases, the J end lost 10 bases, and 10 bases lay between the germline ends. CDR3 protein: CASSEAAWDEQFF. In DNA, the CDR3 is TGTGCCAGCAGTGAAGCGGCTTGGGACGAGCAGTTCTTC.